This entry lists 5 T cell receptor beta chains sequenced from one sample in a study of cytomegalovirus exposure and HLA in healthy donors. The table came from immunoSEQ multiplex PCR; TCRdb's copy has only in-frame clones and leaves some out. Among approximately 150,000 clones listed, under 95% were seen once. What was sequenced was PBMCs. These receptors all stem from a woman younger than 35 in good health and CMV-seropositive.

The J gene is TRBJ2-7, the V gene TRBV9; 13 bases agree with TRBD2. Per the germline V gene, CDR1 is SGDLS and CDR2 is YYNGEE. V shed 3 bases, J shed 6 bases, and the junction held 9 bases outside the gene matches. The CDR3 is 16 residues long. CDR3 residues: CASSEGTSGTLGEQYF. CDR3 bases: TGTGCCAGCAGCGAAGGGACTAGCGGGACCCTGGGCGAGCAGTACTTC. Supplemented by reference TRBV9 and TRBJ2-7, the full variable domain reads DSGVTQTPKHLITATGQRVTLRCSPRSGDLSVYWYQQSLDQGLQFLIQYYNGEERAKGNILERFSAQQFPDLHSELNLSSLELGDSALYFCASSEGTSGTLGEQYFGPGTRLTVT.

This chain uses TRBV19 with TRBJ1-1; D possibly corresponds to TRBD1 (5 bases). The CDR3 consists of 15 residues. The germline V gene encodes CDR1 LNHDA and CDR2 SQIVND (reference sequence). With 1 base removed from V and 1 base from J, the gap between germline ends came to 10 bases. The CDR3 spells CASSIGTRGNTEAFF. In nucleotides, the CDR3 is TGTGCCAGTAGTATAGGGACAAGGGGGAACACTGAAGCTTTCTTT.

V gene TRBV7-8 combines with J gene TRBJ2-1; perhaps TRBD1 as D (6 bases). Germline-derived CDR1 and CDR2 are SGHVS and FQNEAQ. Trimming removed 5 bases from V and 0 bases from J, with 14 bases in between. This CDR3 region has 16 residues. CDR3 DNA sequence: TGTGCCAGCAGCCCAGGGGCGCGCCCCTCCTACAATGAGCAGTTCTTC. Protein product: CASSPGARPSYNEQFF.

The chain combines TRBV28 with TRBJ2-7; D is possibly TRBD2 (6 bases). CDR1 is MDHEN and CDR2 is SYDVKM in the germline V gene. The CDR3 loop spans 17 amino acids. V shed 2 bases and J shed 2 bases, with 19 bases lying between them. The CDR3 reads CASSLPGSGAGTYEQYF. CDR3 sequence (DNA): TGTGCCAGCAGTTTACCAGGTAGCGGAGCGGGCACCTACGAGCAGTACTTC. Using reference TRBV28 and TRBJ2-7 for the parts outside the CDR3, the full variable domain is DVKVTQSSRYLVKRTGEKVFLECVQDMDHENMFWYRQDPGLGLRLIYFSYDVKMKEKGDIPEGYSVSREKKERFSLILESASTNQTSMYLCASSLPGSGAGTYEQYFGPGTRLTVT.

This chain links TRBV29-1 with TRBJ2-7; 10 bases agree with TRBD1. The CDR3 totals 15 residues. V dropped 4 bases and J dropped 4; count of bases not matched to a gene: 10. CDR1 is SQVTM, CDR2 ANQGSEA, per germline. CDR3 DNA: TGCAGCGTTGGTTGGACAGGGGGTGCCATTTACGAGCAGTACTTC. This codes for CSVGWTGGAIYEQYF.